These 5 T cell receptor beta chains were sequenced from one sample in a study of cytomegalovirus exposure and HLA in healthy donors. 60 Vbeta and 13 Jbeta primers were used in PCR. Using immunoSEQ multiplex PCR, the repertoire was profiled, and TCRdb retains in-frame clones only, with some absent. Here the sample spans approximately 110,000 clones, around 77% being singletons. Sequencing was performed on PBMCs. The receptor source for this set is a woman in her thirties or forties in good health and CMV-seropositive.

DNA for the CDR3: TGTGCCAGCAGTGTAGGACTAGCGGGGAATGAGCAGTTCTTC. It encodes CASSVGLAGNEQFF. This chain uses TRBV6-1 with TRBJ2-1; 12 bases are shared with TRBD2. The CDR3 runs to 14 residues. V lost 4 bases and J lost 7; bases outside the gene matches: 2. The germline CDR1 and CDR2 sequences are MNHNS and SASEGT.

The chain combines TRBV4-1 with TRBJ2-1, with TRBD2 identical over 7 bases. The junction had 9 bases not matched to a gene; V was cut back by 6 bases and J by 4 bases. There are 15 residues in the CDR3. Germline V gene lookup returns CDR1 MGHRA and CDR2 YSYEKL. For the CDR3, the DNA is TGCGCCAGCAGTCTTACTCGCGGGAGATACAATGAGCAGTTCTTC. Translation: CASSLTRGRYNEQFF.

The chain's CDR3 is CASSLVGQGASYEQYF. In DNA, the CDR3 is TGTGCCAGCAGTTTAGTCGGACAGGGTGCCTCCTACGAGCAGTACTTC. The chain links TRBV27 to TRBJ2-7; 8 bases are shared with TRBD1. Germline-derived CDR1 and CDR2 are MNHEY and SMNVEV (reference sequence). This CDR3 contains 16 residues. J was trimmed by 0 bases and V by 2 bases; bases with no gene match: 6.

The V gene is TRBV7-3, the J gene TRBJ2-1; 10 bases align to TRBD2. The CDR3 is 15 residues long. Germline CDR1 and CDR2: SGHTA and FQGTGA. J gave up 5 bases and V 5 bases, and 6 bases lay outside the gene matches. Here the CDR3 DNA reads TGTGCCAGCAGCGCGGGACTAGCGACTAACAATGAGCAGTTCTTC. Translation gives CASSAGLATNNEQFF.

The chain has TRBV30 and TRBJ1-1; a weak D match, TRBD1 (6 bases). Trimming took off 4 bases at V and 4 bases at J, with 13 bases between the two ends. The germline gives CDR1 GTSNPN, CDR2 SVGIG (reference sequence). The CDR3 is made up of 13 amino acids. CDR3 region: CAWNFRGATEAFF. The CDR3 DNA follows: TGTGCCTGGAATTTCAGGGGTGCCACTGAAGCTTTCTTT.